One and the same sample provided the 11 T cell receptor beta chains below, sequenced in a study of T cells in localized non-small cell lung cancer. Profiled with immunoSEQ multiplex PCR; TCRdb holds only in-frame clones, not every one. This table has thousands of clones, almost 35% appearing once. Material: lung tumor tissue, obtained before any cancer treatment. These receptors were collected from a man between 40 and 69 years old with stage II lung adenocarcinoma.

J is TRBJ2-2 and V is TRBV14, with D uncertain. The CDR3 has 14 amino acids. Germline V gene lookup returns CDR1 SGHDN and CDR2 FVKESK. V lost 2 bases and J lost 1, with 5 bases in between. The CDR3 reads CASSQFGNTGELFF. In nucleotides, the CDR3 is TGTGCCAGCAGCCAATTCGGGAACACCGGGGAGCTGTTTTTT.

This clone has just a few counts. The chain couples TRBV9 to TRBJ2-3; 16 bases line up with TRBD2. The germline V gene has CDR1 SGDLS and CDR2 YYNGEE. This CDR3 has 19 amino acids. Trimming removed 4 bases from V and 2 bases from J; junction bases left unmatched: 10. CDR3 bases: TGTGCCAGCAGCCTACGAGCCGGGACTAGCGGGGGGGCCACAGATACGCAGTATTTT. This codes for CASSLRAGTSGGATDTQYF.

This clone was detected a few times. This sequence joins TRBV9 and TRBJ1-4; tentatively, D is TRBD1 (6 bases). The V and J ends lost 5 bases and 8 bases respectively, with 19 bases between them. The CDR3 has 15 amino acids. The germline gives CDR1 SGDLS, CDR2 YYNGEE. The DNA of the CDR3 is TGTGCCAGCAGTTTGACGACAGGCCAGGGGGAAAAACTGTTTTTT. Translated, it gives CASSLTTGQGEKLFF.

The CDR3 DNA is TGTGCCAGCAGTTACAGCCCTGCCAATGAGCAGTTCTTC. Protein product: CASSYSPANEQFF. This chain links TRBV6-8 with TRBJ2-1; unclear D gene. The CDR3 runs 13 residues. V was clipped by 2 bases and J by 6 bases, with 8 bases between them. The germline CDR1 and CDR2 sequences are MNHGY and SAAAGT.

This chain connects TRBV11-3 to TRBJ2-2; 7 bases are a match to TRBD1. The CDR3 is made up of 16 amino acids. The germline V gene has CDR1 SGHNT and CDR2 YENEEA. Unmatched junction bases numbered 8, after V lost 3 bases and J lost 4 bases. For the CDR3, the DNA is TGTGCCAGCAGCTTTAGTACAGGGGTGAGCACCGGGGAGCTGTTTTTT. It yields the protein CASSFSTGVSTGELFF.

This clone has a single count. The V and J genes are TRBV19 and TRBJ1-5; tentatively, D is TRBD1 (5 bases). The CDR3 length is 13 residues. Germline V gene sequence: CDR1 LNHDA, CDR2 SQIVND (reference sequence). Trimming took off 5 bases at V and 7 bases at J, with 12 bases between the two ends. CDR3 sequence reads: CASSLGHGQPQHF. Here the CDR3 DNA reads TGTGCCAGTAGTTTGGGGCACGGGCAGCCCCAGCATTTT.

V usage is TRBV11-3 and J usage is TRBJ2-3; 8 nucleotides align to TRBD2. Looked up from germline, CDR1 is SGHNT and CDR2 is YENEEA. V lost 5 bases to trimming and J lost 6 bases; unmatched junction nucleotides: 7. This CDR3 is built from 14 residues. The CDR3 DNA is TGTGCCAGCAGCCCGGGGGGGCAATGGGATACGCAGTATTTT. Protein sequence: CASSPGGQWDTQYF.

Judged by abundance, this clone is medium-sized (0.01 to 0.1%). The rearrangement links TRBV6-8 to TRBJ2-1, with 9 bases identical to TRBD2. The J segment lost 1 base and the V segment lost 3 bases, leaving 7 bases of the junction unmatched. The CDR3 is 17 residues long. Germline CDR1 is MNHGY and CDR2 is SAAAGT. The CDR3 DNA sequence: TGTGCCAGCAGTTATTCTGGGCTAGCGGGGTCCTACAATGAGCAGTTCTTC. Amino acid sequence: CASSYSGLAGSYNEQFF.

This chain joins TRBV18 and TRBJ1-6; D is possibly TRBD1 (5 bases). Trimming took 4 bases from V and 9 from J, leaving 19 bases between them. The germline CDR1 and CDR2 sequences are KGHSH and LQKENI. The CDR3 spans 16 residues. The CDR3 here is CASSQATVRGISPLHF. DNA for the CDR3: TGTGCCAGCTCACAAGCAACAGTAAGGGGTATTTCACCCCTCCACTTT.

This chain links TRBV19 with TRBJ1-2; weak D call: TRBD1 (5 bases). CDR1 and CDR2 (germline): LNHDA, SQIVND (reference sequence). The CDR3 loop spans 13 amino acids. The germline V and J ends were trimmed by 5 bases and 7 bases, with 14 bases remaining between them. Written as DNA, the CDR3 is TGTGCCAGTAGTGGCGCAGGGATGAGTGGCTACACCTTC. It yields the protein CASSGAGMSGYTF.

By its share, this clone is medium-sized. The chain combines TRBV11-3 with TRBJ2-3; D is uncertain. The CDR3 spans 14 residues. Germline values: CDR1 SGHNT, CDR2 YENEEA. V lost 3 bases, J lost 5 bases, and 12 bases lay in between. CDR3 amino acids: CASSLHRSVDTQYF. The CDR3 nucleotides read TGTGCCAGCAGCTTGCACCGCTCCGTAGATACGCAGTATTTT.